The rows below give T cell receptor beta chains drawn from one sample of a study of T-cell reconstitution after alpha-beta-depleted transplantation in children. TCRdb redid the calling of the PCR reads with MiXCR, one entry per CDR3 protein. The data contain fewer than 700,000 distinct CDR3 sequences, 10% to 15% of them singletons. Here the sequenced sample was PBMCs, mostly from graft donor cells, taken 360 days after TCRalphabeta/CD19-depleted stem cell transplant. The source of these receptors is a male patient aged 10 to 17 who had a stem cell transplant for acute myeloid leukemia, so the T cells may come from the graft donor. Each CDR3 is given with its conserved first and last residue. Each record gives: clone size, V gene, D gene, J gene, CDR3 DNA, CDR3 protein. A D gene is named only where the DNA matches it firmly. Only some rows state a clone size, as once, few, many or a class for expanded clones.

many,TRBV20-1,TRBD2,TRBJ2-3,TGCAGTGCTTCGCGTCAACTCGGACTAGCGGGAGCTGATACGCAGTATTTT,CSASRQLGLAGADTQYF
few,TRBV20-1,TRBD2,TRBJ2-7,TGCAGTGCTAGAGATACGACGGGAGGGCCTGGTGAGCAGTACTTC,CSARDTTGGPGEQYF
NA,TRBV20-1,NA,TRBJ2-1,TGCAGTGCTAGTACGGGTCTAGGGGGTTTC,CSASTGLGGF
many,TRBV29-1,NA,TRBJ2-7,TGCAGCGTTGCTGCTAGTTGGGGTACCTACGAGCAGTACTTC,CSVAASWGTYEQYF
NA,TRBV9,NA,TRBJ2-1,TGTGCCAGCAGCCCTCAGGGAGAAGGGGACAATGAGCAGTTCTTC,CASSPQGEGDNEQFF
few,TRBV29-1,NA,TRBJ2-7,TGCAGCGTTGTTCTCGCGGGCCTCACCTACGAGCAGTACTTC,CSVVLAGLTYEQYF
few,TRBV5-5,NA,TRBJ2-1,TGTGCCAGCAGCTTGGGTGGGGACCCCGTCTATGAGCAGTTCTTC,CASSLGGDPVYEQFF
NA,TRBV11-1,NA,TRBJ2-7,TGTGCCAGCAGCTTAGCGAGTGGAGCCCAGGCGAGGTCCTACGAGCAGTACTTC,CASSLASGAQARSYEQYF
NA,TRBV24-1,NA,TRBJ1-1,TGTGCCACCAGTGACGGCTACACTGAAGCTTTCTTT,CATSDGYTEAFF
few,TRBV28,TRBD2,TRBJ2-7,TGTGCCAGCAGTTCTCAAGGGCTAGCGGGATTGGAATTGTACGAGCAGTACTTC,CASSSQGLAGLELYEQYF
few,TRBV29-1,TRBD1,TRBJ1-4,TGCAGCGTGGGGACAGAATTCAATGGGGAAAAACTGTTTTTT,CSVGTEFNGEKLFF
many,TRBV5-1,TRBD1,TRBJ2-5,TGCGCCAGCAGCTTGCTCCCTCCGGACAGGGTCTTCCAAGAGACCCAGTACTTC,CASSLLPPDRVFQETQYF
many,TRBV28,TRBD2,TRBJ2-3,TGTGCCAGCAGTTCCCCTGTGCTAGCGGGCGCAGATACGCAGTATTTT,CASSSPVLAGADTQYF
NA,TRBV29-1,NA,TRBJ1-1,TGCAGCGTTAACGGACCGGCAGCTTTCTTT,CSVNGPAAFF
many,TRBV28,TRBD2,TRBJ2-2,TGTGCCAGCAGTCCTAATGAGGGACTAGTCGGGGAGCTGTTTTTT,CASSPNEGLVGELFF
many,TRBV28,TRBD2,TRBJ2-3,TGTGCCAGCAGGGGCGGGAGAGGCAGCACAGATACGCAGTATTTT,CASRGGRGSTDTQYF
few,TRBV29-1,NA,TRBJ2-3,TGCAGCGTTGGTGGGAGTAAGGAAGGGAGCACAGATACGCAGTATTTT,CSVGGSKEGSTDTQYF
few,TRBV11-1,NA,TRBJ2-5,TGTGCCAGCAGCTTCGGGTTAATGGACCAAGAGACCCAGTACTTC,CASSFGLMDQETQYF
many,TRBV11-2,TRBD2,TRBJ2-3,TGTGCCAGCAGCTTAAGACTAGCGGGAGCTGGGGGACCCACAGATACGCAGTATTTT,CASSLRLAGAGGPTDTQYF
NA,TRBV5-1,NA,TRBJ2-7,TGCGCCAGCAGCTTGTCCCGGGCAATATTACGATCCCACGAGCAGTACTTC,CASSLSRAILRSHEQYF
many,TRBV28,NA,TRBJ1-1,TGTGCCAGCAGTTTGATCAGGGGAATGAACACTGAAGCTTTCTTT,CASSLIRGMNTEAFF
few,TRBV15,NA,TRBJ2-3,TGTGCCACCAGCAGAGATCCCCGCACAGATACGCAGTATTTT,CATSRDPRTDTQYF
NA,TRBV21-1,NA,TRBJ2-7,TGTGCCAGCAGCCGCCGAGGAGCGGTATTCCCCCTCTACGAGCAGTACTTC,CASSRRGAVFPLYEQYF
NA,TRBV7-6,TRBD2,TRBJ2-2,TGTGCCAGCAGCTTATGGCGGGAGTTGAGCACCGGGGAGCTGTTTTTT,CASSLWRELSTGELFF
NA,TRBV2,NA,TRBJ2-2,TGTGCCAGCAGTGAAAACAACATTGGGTTCACCGGGGAGCTGTTTTTT,CASSENNIGFTGELFF
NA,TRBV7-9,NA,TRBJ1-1,TGTGCCAGCGGACAGATGAACACTGAAGCTTTCTTT,CASGQMNTEAFF
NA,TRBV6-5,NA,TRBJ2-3,TGTGCCAGCAGTTCATCCCTAGGGGCGAACACAGATACGCAGTATTTT,CASSSSLGANTDTQYF
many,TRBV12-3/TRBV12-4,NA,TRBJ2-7,TGTGCCAGCAGCCAAACCAGACTAAGCTACGAGCAGTACTTC,CASSQTRLSYEQYF
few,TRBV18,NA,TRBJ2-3,TGTGCCAGCTCACGGGACTTCCCGGGGGCAGATACGCAGTATTTT,CASSRDFPGADTQYF
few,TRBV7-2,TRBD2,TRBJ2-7,TGTGCCAGCAACCTGGTCGGGGCGGGAGGCGAGCAGTACTTC,CASNLVGAGGEQYF
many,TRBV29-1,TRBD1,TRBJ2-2,TGCAGCGTTCCCGGGACAGGGAGTGCCGGGGAGCTGTTTTTT,CSVPGTGSAGELFF
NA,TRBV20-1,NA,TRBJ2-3,TGCAGTGCTAGAGATCCGGGGCATCTTCGCACAGATACGCAGTATTTT,CSARDPGHLRTDTQYF
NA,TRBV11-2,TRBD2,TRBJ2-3,TGTGCCAGCAGCCTAGCGGGGGCTCAATGGCAGTATTTT,CASSLAGAQWQYF
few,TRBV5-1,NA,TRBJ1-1,TGCGCCAGCAGCGACAACACTGAAGCTTTCTTT,CASSDNTEAFF
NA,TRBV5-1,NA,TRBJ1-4,TGCGCCAGCAGCTTCTACCTACAGGGCGGGGATGAAAAACTGTTTTTT,CASSFYLQGGDEKLFF
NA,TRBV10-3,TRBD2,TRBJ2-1,TGTGCCATTCCCCGGACTAGCGGGTTCGTCCATGAGCAGTTCTTC,CAIPRTSGFVHEQFF
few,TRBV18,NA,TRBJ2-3,TGTGCCTGCGGGAAGCGAGAAAGCACAGATACGCAGTATTTT,CACGKRESTDTQYF
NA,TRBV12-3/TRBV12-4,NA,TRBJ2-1,TGTGCCAGCTCTCCCGACGGGCAGAGCTCCTACAATGAGCAGTTCTTC,CASSPDGQSSYNEQFF
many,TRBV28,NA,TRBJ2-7,TGTGCCAGCAGTTTGGTCACAGGGAGCTCCTACGAGCAGTACTTC,CASSLVTGSSYEQYF
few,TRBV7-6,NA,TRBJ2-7,TGTGCCAGCAGCTTAGATCCGGGACCGACCTACGAGCAGTACTTC,CASSLDPGPTYEQYF
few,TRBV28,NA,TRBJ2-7,TGTGCCAGCAGTTTATCTGGAGACCGATACTACGAGCAGTACTTC,CASSLSGDRYYEQYF
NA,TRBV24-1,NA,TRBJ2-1,TGTGCCACCGGCAGGTCCTACAATGAGCAGTTCTTC,CATGRSYNEQFF